Following are 9 T cell receptor beta chains from one sample sequenced in a study of blood T cell repertoires in COVID-19. Clones were read by immunoSEQ multiplex PCR, and TCRdb kept only the in-frame ones, dropping some. The sample has some 250,000 clones, about four fifths seen once. Sequencing was carried out using peripheral blood. The receptor set was obtained from a woman over 75 with COVID-19, enrolled during active disease.

Only one count was recorded for this clone. The chain employs TRBV24-1 and TRBJ2-3, with 7 bases aligning to TRBD2. The germline V gene encodes CDR1 KGHDR and CDR2 SFDVKD. V lost 4 bases and J lost 5; bases outside the gene matches: 11. This CDR3 has 16 residues. CDR3 protein: CATSDPSRRGGDTQYF. As DNA, the CDR3 is TGTGCCACCAGTGACCCCTCGAGGCGCGGGGGAGATACGCAGTATTTT.

The V gene is TRBV7-2, the J gene TRBJ1-1; D is perhaps TRBD1 (6 bases). Germline values: CDR1 SGHTA, CDR2 FQGNSA. V lost 1 base to trimming and J lost 4 bases, with 13 bases between them. The CDR3 consists of 15 residues. This CDR3 is CASSLEAGGFTEAFF. CDR3 nucleotide sequence: TGTGCCAGCAGCTTAGAGGCGGGGGGCTTCACTGAAGCTTTCTTT.

The chain links TRBV5-5 to TRBJ1-1, with D possibly being TRBD1 (6 bases). The CDR3 contains 17 residues. Germline V gene lookup returns CDR1 SGHKS and CDR2 YYEKEE (reference sequence). V was cut by 0 bases and J by 0 bases, with 15 bases left in between. The CDR3 DNA follows: TGTGCCAGCAGCTTGGGACAGGTCGTCCCCATGAACACTGAAGCTTTCTTT. It specifies CASSLGQVVPMNTEAFF.

The chain combines TRBV29-1 with TRBJ2-7; possibly TRBD2 for D (5 bases). This CDR3 is 13 amino acids long. Germline CDR1 reads SQVTM; CDR2 reads ANQGSEA. V gave up 4 bases and J gave up 2 bases, with 12 bases separating them. This CDR3 reads CSVVRGTAYEQYF. Written as DNA, the CDR3 is TGCAGCGTTGTACGGGGTACCGCCTACGAGCAGTACTTC.

This chain connects TRBV2 to TRBJ2-1, with 7 bases that match TRBD1. The length of the CDR3 is 14 residues. V lost 5 bases and J lost 5; bases outside the gene matches: 6. The germline V gene encodes CDR1 SNHLY and CDR2 FYNNEI. In DNA, the CDR3 is TGTGCCAGCAGTCGAGGGGGCCTAGACAATGAGCAGTTCTTC. Amino acid sequence: CASSRGGLDNEQFF.

This chain uses TRBV5-4 with TRBJ2-1, with D possibly being TRBD2 (5 bases). The V gene lost 5 bases and the J gene lost 5 bases, with 11 bases spanning the gap. CDR1 and CDR2 from the germline V gene are SGHNT and YYREEE (reference sequence). The CDR3 loop spans 13 amino acids. CDR3 in amino acids: CASREISDNEQFF. Here the CDR3 DNA reads TGTGCCAGCAGGGAGATTAGCGACAATGAGCAGTTCTTC.

The gene calls are TRBV7-3 and TRBJ2-1; TRBD1 might be the D (6 bases). The CDR3 consists of 16 residues. Trimming pared 6 bases from V and 1 base from J, leaving 16 bases between. Germline V gene lookup returns CDR1 SGHTA and CDR2 FQGTGA. CDR3 residues: CASSPRQGKSYNEQFF. As DNA, the CDR3 is TGTGCCAGCAGTCCCCGTCAGGGGAAGTCCTACAATGAGCAGTTCTTC.

The CDR3 region is CASRDTGTGISPLHF. CDR3 in DNA: TGTGCCAGCAGGGATACCGGGACAGGCATTTCACCCCTCCACTTT. The chain links TRBV2 to TRBJ1-6; 8 bases match TRBD1. Trimming removed 6 bases from V and 9 bases from J; junction bases left unmatched: 10. CDR3 length: 15 residues. CDR1 and CDR2 from the germline V gene are SNHLY and FYNNEI.

This chain links TRBV24-1 with TRBJ2-3; a possible D gene is TRBD2 (6 bases). Deletions cut 1 base from V and 0 bases from J, with 7 bases between. The CDR3 covers 15 residues. Germline V lookup: CDR1 KGHDR, CDR2 SFDVKD. The CDR3 here is CATSDFSGSTDTQYF. In DNA, the CDR3 is TGTGCCACCAGTGATTTCAGCGGGAGCACAGATACGCAGTATTTT.